A selection of T cell receptor beta chains follows, all from one sample in a study of blood T cells in healthy people across ages. A single record per CDR3 protein comes from TCRdb applying MiXCR to the 5' RACE reads. The sample shows some 780,000 distinct CDR3 sequences, approximately 60% of them seen only once. Source material: blood. The receptor set was obtained from a man aged 40-50 years in good health. The CDR3 runs from the conserved cysteine through the conserved F or W. A D gene is named only where the DNA matches it firmly. Only part of the rows carry a size: once, few, many, or a class if the clone is expanded.

>NA|NA|TRBV20-1|TRBJ2-5
CSAAPGQKHNEQYF
TGCAGTGCCGCACCGGGGCAAAAACACAATGAGCAGTACTTC
>NA|NA|TRBV4-2|TRBJ1-1
CASSQAGGDTEAFF
TGTGCCAGCAGCCAGGCGGGCGGAGACACTGAAGCTTTCTTT
>NA|NA|TRBV4-1|TRBJ2-1
CASSVRAYNEQFF
TGCGCCAGCAGCGTCCGTGCATACAATGAGCAGTTCTTC
>few|NA|TRBV7-8|TRBJ2-7
CASSFGSNEQYF
TGTGCCAGCAGCTTCGGGAGCAATGAGCAGTACTTC
>NA|NA|TRBV2|TRBJ2-5
CASSLDNNEQYF
TGTGCCAGCAGTCTCGACAACAATGAGCAGTACTTC
>NA|TRBD1|TRBV7-2|TRBJ1-6
CASSPWDRDPSALHF
TGTGCCAGCAGCCCCTGGGACAGGGATCCGTCGGCCCTCCACTTT
>NA|NA|TRBV29-1|TRBJ2-7
CSAELRGISYEQYF
TGCAGCGCAGAGTTGCGGGGAATCTCCTACGAGCAGTACTTC
>NA|NA|TRBV10-3|TRBJ2-7
CAISEGDFVLRSFYEQYF
TGTGCCATCAGTGAGGGTGATTTTGTCCTCCGCTCATTCTACGAGCAGTACTTC
>NA|TRBD1|TRBV11-2|TRBJ2-1
CASSTRTGGTENEQFF
TGTGCCAGCAGCACCCGGACAGGGGGGACGGAAAATGAGCAGTTCTTC
>NA|TRBD1|TRBV7-9|TRBJ2-2
CASSQPVTGTGGANTGELFF
TGTGCCAGCAGCCAGCCCGTGACCGGGACAGGGGGTGCGAACACCGGGGAGCTGTTTTTT
>once|TRBD1|TRBV4-1|TRBJ2-3
CASSQDRITGGDTQYF
TGCGCCAGCAGCCAAGATAGAATTACAGGGGGAGATACGCAGTATTTT
>NA|TRBD2|TRBV25-1|TRBJ2-1
CASSDWAGGLHEQFF
TGTGCCAGCAGTGACTGGGCGGGAGGTTTGCATGAGCAGTTCTTC
>NA|TRBD2|TRBV7-3|TRBJ2-1
CASSAAGTNPNEQFF
TGTGCCAGCAGCGCAGCAGGGACTAACCCGAATGAGCAGTTCTTC
>few|TRBD2|TRBV6-4|TRBJ2-1
CASSDSRATSGSYNEQFF
TGTGCCAGCAGTGATTCGCGGGCAACTAGCGGTTCCTACAATGAGCAGTTCTTC
>NA|TRBD2|TRBV7-2|TRBJ2-7
CASSLASGGAAGAYF
TGTGCCAGCAGCTTAGCTAGCGGGGGGGCTGCGGGCGCGTACTTC
>NA|TRBD1|TRBV7-2|TRBJ1-2
CASSPDRGWGYTF
TGTGCCAGCAGCCCGGACAGGGGTTGGGGCTACACCTTC
>NA|TRBD1|TRBV9|TRBJ1-6
CASSGDRLDSPLHF
TGTGCCAGCAGTGGGGACAGGTTAGATTCACCCCTCCACTTT
>NA|NA|TRBV9|TRBJ2-4
CASSVDPGSGMGLAKNIQYF
TGTGCCAGCAGCGTAGATCCGGGGTCTGGTATGGGGCTAGCCAAAAACATTCAGTACTTC
>NA|TRBD1|TRBV4-2|TRBJ1-5
CASSQDPRTGGNQPQHF
TGTGCCAGCAGCCAAGATCCCCGGACAGGTGGCAATCAGCCCCAGCATTTT
>NA|TRBD1|TRBV12-3/TRBV12-4|TRBJ2-7
CASRQTGTGASGEQYF
TGTGCCAGCAGACAAACCGGGACAGGGGCTTCGGGGGAGCAGTACTTC
>NA|NA|TRBV7-9|TRBJ2-7
CASSLALIGNWSYEQYF
TGTGCCAGCAGCTTAGCGCTTATTGGTAATTGGTCCTACGAGCAGTACTTC
>few|NA|TRBV20-1|TRBJ2-3
CSSPAGSSKDTQYF
TGCAGCTCCCCGGCAGGGTCGAGTAAAGATACGCAGTATTTT
>NA|NA|TRBV15|TRBJ2-1
CATSRVAGPTVLGRRNEQFF
TGTGCCACCAGCAGAGTGGCCGGACCGACGGTCCTGGGGAGACGGAATGAGCAGTTCTTC
>NA|TRBD2|TRBV7-2|TRBJ2-3
CASSLVLGSGGSTSTDTQYF
TGTGCCAGCAGCTTAGTTTTGGGTAGCGGGGGGTCAACTAGCACAGATACGCAGTATTTT
>NA|NA|TRBV2|TRBJ1-2
CASSESGGPSGYTF
TGTGCCAGCAGTGAATCGGGGGGCCCGTCCGGCTACACCTTC
>once|NA|TRBV12-3/TRBV12-4|TRBJ1-4
CASKRATNEKLFF
TGTGCCAGCAAGAGGGCAACTAATGAAAAACTGTTTTTT
>few|NA|TRBV5-1|TRBJ2-3
CASSLARTVTDTQYF
TGCGCCAGCAGCTTGGCCCGGACAGTCACAGATACGCAGTATTTT
>few|TRBD1|TRBV9|TRBJ2-7
CASSGTGEREQYF
TGTGCCAGCAGCGGGACAGGGGAGCGCGAGCAGTACTTC
>NA|TRBD1|TRBV7-2|TRBJ2-3
CASSRRDSPTDTQYF
TGTGCCAGCAGCCGACGGGACAGTCCCACAGATACGCAGTATTTT
>NA|TRBD1|TRBV20-1|TRBJ2-6
CSARDRAAGANVLTF
TGCAGTGCTAGGGACAGGGCGGCTGGGGCCAACGTCCTGACTTTC
>few|NA|TRBV27|TRBJ2-6
CASSEGHSGANVLTF
TGTGCCAGCAGTGAAGGGCACTCTGGGGCCAACGTCCTGACTTTC
>NA|TRBD1|TRBV28|TRBJ2-7
CANSTRQGNPYEQYF
TGTGCCAACAGTACGAGACAGGGTAATCCCTACGAGCAGTACTTC
>NA|TRBD1|TRBV12-3/TRBV12-4|TRBJ2-2
CASSPGQQNTGELFF
TGTGCCAGCTCGCCGGGACAGCAGAACACCGGGGAGCTGTTTTTT
>NA|NA|TRBV6-4|TRBJ1-2
CASSEVPPYGYTF
TGTGCCAGCAGTGAGGTCCCCCCCTATGGCTACACCTTC
>NA|NA|TRBV7-9|TRBJ2-7
CASSLVGSYYEQYF
TGTGCCAGCAGCTTAGTGGGGAGTTACTACGAGCAGTACTTC
>NA|NA|TRBV12-3/TRBV12-4|TRBJ2-1
CASSLDRMGNEQFF
TGTGCCAGCAGTCTGGACAGAATGGGGAATGAGCAGTTCTTC
>few|NA|TRBV14|TRBJ2-1
CASFQRGPFYNEQFF
TGTGCCAGCTTCCAGAGGGGCCCTTTCTACAATGAGCAGTTCTTC
>few|TRBD2|TRBV7-8|TRBJ2-3
CASSLAQRDLIGSTDTQYF
TGTGCCAGCAGCTTAGCGCAGCGGGACTTAATAGGGAGCACAGATACGCAGTATTTT
>few|TRBD2|TRBV7-9|TRBJ2-7
CASSQSSVSGRQYEQYF
TGTGCCAGCAGCCAGAGTAGTGTTAGCGGGAGACAGTACGAGCAGTACTTC
>few|TRBD2|TRBV20-1|TRBJ2-3
CSARVPPSGVSTDTQYF
TGCAGTGCTAGAGTACCCCCCAGCGGGGTTAGTACAGATACGCAGTATTTT
>NA|NA|TRBV12-3/TRBV12-4|TRBJ1-1
CASSPLGNMNTEAFF
TGTGCCAGCAGTCCCTTGGGTAACATGAACACTGAAGCTTTCTTT
>NA|TRBD2|TRBV6-5|TRBJ2-1
CASSSQPSGAYNEQFF
TGTGCCAGCAGTTCCCAACCAAGCGGGGCCTACAATGAGCAGTTCTTC
>few|NA|TRBV27|TRBJ2-4
CASRAIVSGAKNIQYF
TGTGCCAGCAGAGCGATAGTGAGCGGTGCCAAAAACATTCAGTACTTC
>few|NA|TRBV6-5|TRBJ1-2
CASSYDKGAGYGYTF
TGTGCCAGCAGTTACGATAAGGGCGCGGGGTATGGCTACACCTTC
>NA|NA|TRBV20-1|TRBJ2-3
CSARQDNTDTQYF
TGCAGTGCTAGACAGGACAACACAGATACGCAGTATTTT